These 2 T cell receptor beta chains were all obtained from the same sample, sequenced in a study of identical twins. TCRdb called the 5' RACE reads again in MiXCR, with one record for every CDR3 protein. The sample holds about 1.7 million distinct CDR3 sequences, under 35% seen once. The sequencing sample was made of cord blood. These receptors all stem from a newborn girl in good health.

This clonotype was detected many times. The rearrangement uses TRBV27 and TRBJ2-3; 8 nucleotides line up with TRBD2. This CDR3 is 14 amino acids long. The junction had 5 bases not matched to a gene; V was cut back by 6 bases and J by 3 bases. Germline lookup yields CDR1 MNHEY and CDR2 SMNVEV (reference sequence). DNA for the CDR3: TGTGCCAGCAGCGCGGGACTAGGGACAGATACGCAGTATTTT. Translation gives CASSAGLGTDTQYF.

The chain is built from TRBV3-1 and TRBJ1-2, with D unresolved. Trimming removed 6 bases from V and 7 bases from J, with 15 bases in between. Per germline, CDR1 LGHDT and CDR2 YNNKEL (reference sequence). This CDR3 is built from 13 residues. The CDR3 loop is CASRLFGAAGYTF. The CDR3 DNA reads as TGTGCCAGCAGGCTCTTTGGAGCCGCTGGCTACACCTTC.